Given below is one T cell receptor beta chain in context. Within the sample, other DNA sequences also encode this same CDR3. The record originates from a study of cytomegalovirus exposure and HLA in healthy donors. Both 60 Vbeta primers and 13 Jbeta primers went into the PCR. TCRdb's copy holds only in-frame clones and misses some; the assay was immunoSEQ multiplex PCR. The sample lists around 100,000 clones; roughly 78% were seen once. CDR1 and CDR2 (germline): SGHTA, FQGNSA. The V gene lost 4 bases and the J gene lost 0 bases, with 16 bases spanning the gap. The CDR3 length is 17 residues. The clonotype comes from a woman aged 40 to 50 in good health and CMV-seronegative. This chain uses TRBV7-2 with TRBJ1-3; no reliable D call. Sample: PBMCs. The DNA of the CDR3 is TGTGCCAGCAGCTCGGGAGCGTTTCAAATCTCTGGAAACACCATATATTTT. It translates to CASSSGAFQISGNTIYF.